Following are 17 T cell receptor beta chains from one sample sequenced in a study of breast tumors, draining lymph nodes, adjacent tissues. Axillary draining lymph nodes of breast cancer patients supplied the node samples. MiXCR, run by TCRdb on the multiplex PCR reads, gives a single entry per CDR3 protein. In the table there are over 200,000 distinct CDR3 sequences, nearly 35% of which are singletons. The sequencing input was axillary lymph node tissue. The receptor source for this set is a female donor with breast cancer. Some clones in this sample may be carry-over from other donors' samples.

This clonotype has just a few counts. Being one base from a much bigger clone, this may be a read error. The chain recombines TRBV5-6 with TRBJ2-7, with D perhaps matching TRBD1 (5 bases). Germline CDR1 and CDR2: SGHDT and YYEEEE. Trimming stripped 0 bases from V and 6 bases from J, with 7 bases between. This CDR3 region has 12 residues. The CDR3 loop is CASSLAGSEQYF. As DNA, the CDR3 is TGTGCCAGCAGCTTGGCAGGGTCCGAGCAGTACTTC.

This clonotype was counted at least ten times. The rearrangement links TRBV30 to TRBJ1-4; D unclear. The CDR3 consists of 13 residues. CDR1 is GTSNPN and CDR2 is SVGIG in the germline V gene (reference sequence). The V and J ends lost 1 base and 8 bases respectively, with 11 bases between them. The CDR3 reads CAWSGLSGEKLFF. The DNA of the CDR3 is TGTGCCTGGAGTGGACTCTCGGGGGAAAAACTGTTTTTT.

The chain recombines TRBV20-1 with TRBJ1-4; TRBD1 might be the D (6 bases). Germline V lookup: CDR1 DFQATT, CDR2 SNEGSKA (reference sequence). There are 13 residues in the CDR3. The germline V and J ends were trimmed by 0 bases and 7 bases, with 9 bases remaining between them. As DNA, the CDR3 is TGCAGTGCTAGAGACAGGGGCGGTGAAAAACTGTTTTTT. Translating gives CSARDRGGEKLFF.

On this clonotype: One end of the junction is discordant with germline, which a read error may explain. V and J are TRBV10-3 and TRBJ2-1; 7 positions agree with TRBD2. This CDR3 has 15 residues. Per germline, CDR1 ENHRY and CDR2 SYGVKD. The CDR3 DNA is TGTACCATCAGTGACTTGGCGGGAGTGGGGAATGAGCAGTTCTTC. Translating gives CTISDLAGVGNEQFF.

As concerns this clonotype: A read error may explain this, as a much larger clone is one base away. The gene calls are TRBV5-1 and TRBJ2-2, with D possibly matching TRBD2 (6 bases). V was trimmed by 0 bases and J by 3 bases, leaving 12 bases between them. Germline CDR1 reads SGHRS; CDR2 reads YFSETQ. The CDR3 covers 16 residues. Here the CDR3 reads CASSLGSGTHTGELFF. CDR3 sequence (DNA): TGCGCCAGCAGCTTGGGCAGTGGGACTCACACCGGGGAGCTGTTTTTT. Full variable domain (missing parts from reference TRBV5-1 and TRBJ2-2): KAGVTQTPRYLIKTRGQQVTLSCSPISGHRSVSWYQQTPGQGLQFLFEYFSETQRNKGNFPGRFSGRQFSNSRSEMNVSTLELGDSALYLCASSLGSGTHTGELFFGEGSRLTVL.

As concerns this clonotype: At one end the junction does not follow the germline gene, possibly because of a read error. This CDR3 is CASSSGLADSNEKLFF. In nucleotides, the CDR3 is TGTGCTAGCAGCTCCGGACTAGCGGACAGTAATGAAAAACTGTTTTTT. This chain joins TRBV7-7 and TRBJ1-4; weak D call: TRBD1 (6 bases). The CDR3 length is 16 residues. The germline V gene has CDR1 SSHAT and CDR2 FNYEAQ (reference sequence).

The rearrangement links TRBV7-2 to TRBJ2-3; 8 bases fit TRBD2. Germline V gives CDR1 SGHTA, CDR2 FQGNSA. CDR3 length: 16 residues. V shed 5 bases and J 5 bases; nucleotides not matched to a gene: 12. The CDR3 loop is CASSPATPGGQDTQYF. The CDR3 region has the DNA TGTGCCAGCAGCCCGGCGACCCCGGGGGGGCAAGATACGCAGTATTTT.

About this clonotype: The CDR3 carries no conserved terminal phenylalanine or tryptophan, so it likely arises from a read error. It is unclear where the CDR3 begins or ends on the DNA, so no DNA is shown, and the CDR3 is as TCRdb lists it. The genes are TRBV13 and TRBJ2-3; no check of the table's D call, TRBD2, against the DNA was made. From germline, CDR1 is PRHDT and CDR2 FYEKMQ (reference sequence). The CDR3 totals 13 residues, both ends included. CDR3 region: CASSGRHTDTQYL.

Comments on this clonotype: Given a much more abundant clone one base away, this may be a read error. No conserved phenylalanine or tryptophan is present at the end of the CDR3, so a read error is the likely explanation. In nucleotides, the CDR3 is TGCGCCAGCAGCCGGGACACAACCAACACCGGGGAGCTGTTTTCT. Encoded protein: CASSRDTTNTGELFS. The V and J genes are TRBV4-1 and TRBJ2-2; D possibly corresponds to TRBD1 (6 bases). V was shortened by 4 bases and J by 2 bases, with 11 bases between the two germline ends. This CDR3 contains 15 residues. Germline CDR1 reads MGHRA; CDR2 reads YSYEKL.

This clonotype was seen ten or more times. The chain recombines TRBV24-1 with TRBJ2-1; D may match TRBD1 or TRBD2 (5 bases each). V lost 3 bases, J lost 2 bases, and 13 bases lay in between. Germline values: CDR1 KGHDR, CDR2 SFDVKD. CDR3 length: 16 residues. This CDR3 reads CATSDAGTHPYNEQFF. CDR3 DNA: TGTGCCACCAGTGATGCCGGGACCCACCCCTACAATGAGCAGTTCTTC.

This clonotype was found many times. V and J are TRBV12-3 or TRBV12-4 and TRBJ1-2; maybe TRBD1 (5 bases). V lost 6 bases and J lost 8, with 22 bases in between. CDR3 length: 15 amino acids. The CDR3 reads CASSRRDALSGGYTF. The CDR3 DNA follows: TGTGCCAGCAGCCGCCGGGACGCCCTGTCGGGCGGCTACACCTTC.

Details on this clonotype: Germline is not matched at one junction end, which may reflect a read error. The chain recombines TRBV7-2 with TRBJ2-4; 8 bases agree with TRBD2. Germline CDR1 SGHTA, CDR2 FQGNSA. The CDR3 loop spans 15 amino acids. This CDR3 reads CASSDWTSRSGIQHF. CDR3 in DNA: TGTGCCAGCAGCGATTGGACTAGCCGTTCAGGCATTCAGCACTTC.

The chain couples TRBV10-3 to TRBJ1-6; a weak D match, TRBD1 (5 bases). CDR1 is ENHRY and CDR2 is SYGVKD in the germline V gene. The length of the CDR3 is 15 residues. Trimming pared 6 bases from V and 2 bases from J, leaving 11 bases between. Written as DNA, the CDR3 is TGTGCCATCAGCTGGACAACACCCTATAATTCACCCCTCCACTTT. It yields the protein CAISWTTPYNSPLHF.

This clonotype was seen at least ten times. The CDR3 DNA follows: TGTGCCAGTAGGCCCCAACAGGGTGCCTATGGCTACACCTTC. The encoded protein is CASRPQQGAYGYTF. The rearrangement links TRBV19 to TRBJ1-2, with D possibly being TRBD1 (6 bases). The CDR3 is made up of 14 amino acids. V shed 6 bases and J shed 4 bases, with 15 bases lying between them. CDR1 is LNHDA and CDR2 is SQIVND in the germline V gene (reference sequence).

A single count supports this clonotype. The rearrangement links TRBV7-3 to TRBJ1-4, with TRBD1 as a possible D gene (5 bases). Germline V lookup: CDR1 SGHTA, CDR2 FQGTGA. The CDR3 has 12 amino acids. The ends were cut back, 5 bases at V and 7 bases at J, with 8 bases in the middle. The CDR3 region is CASSAGTEKLFF. The CDR3 bases are TGTGCCAGCAGCGCCGGGACTGAAAAACTGTTTTTT.

This clonotype was seen ten or more times. The CDR3 coding sequence is TGTGCCAGCAGCTTAACGACAGGGGGCAATGAAAAACTGTTTTTT. Amino acids: CASSLTTGGNEKLFF. The rearrangement joins TRBV5-8 to TRBJ1-4, with 10 bases fitting TRBD1. There are 15 residues in the CDR3. J gave up 5 bases and V 2 bases, and 3 bases lay outside the gene matches. The germline CDR1 and CDR2 sequences are SGHTS and YDEGEE.

V usage is TRBV7-6 and J usage is TRBJ2-6; 10 bases align to TRBD1. Germline V gene data show CDR1 as SGHVS and CDR2 as FNYEAQ. V gave up 1 base and J gave up 2 bases; unmatched junction bases: 2. The CDR3 loop spans 17 amino acids. This chain's CDR3 is CASSLGTGGTGANVLTF. CDR3 sequence (DNA): TGTGCCAGCAGCTTAGGGACAGGGGGAACTGGGGCCAACGTCCTGACTTTC.